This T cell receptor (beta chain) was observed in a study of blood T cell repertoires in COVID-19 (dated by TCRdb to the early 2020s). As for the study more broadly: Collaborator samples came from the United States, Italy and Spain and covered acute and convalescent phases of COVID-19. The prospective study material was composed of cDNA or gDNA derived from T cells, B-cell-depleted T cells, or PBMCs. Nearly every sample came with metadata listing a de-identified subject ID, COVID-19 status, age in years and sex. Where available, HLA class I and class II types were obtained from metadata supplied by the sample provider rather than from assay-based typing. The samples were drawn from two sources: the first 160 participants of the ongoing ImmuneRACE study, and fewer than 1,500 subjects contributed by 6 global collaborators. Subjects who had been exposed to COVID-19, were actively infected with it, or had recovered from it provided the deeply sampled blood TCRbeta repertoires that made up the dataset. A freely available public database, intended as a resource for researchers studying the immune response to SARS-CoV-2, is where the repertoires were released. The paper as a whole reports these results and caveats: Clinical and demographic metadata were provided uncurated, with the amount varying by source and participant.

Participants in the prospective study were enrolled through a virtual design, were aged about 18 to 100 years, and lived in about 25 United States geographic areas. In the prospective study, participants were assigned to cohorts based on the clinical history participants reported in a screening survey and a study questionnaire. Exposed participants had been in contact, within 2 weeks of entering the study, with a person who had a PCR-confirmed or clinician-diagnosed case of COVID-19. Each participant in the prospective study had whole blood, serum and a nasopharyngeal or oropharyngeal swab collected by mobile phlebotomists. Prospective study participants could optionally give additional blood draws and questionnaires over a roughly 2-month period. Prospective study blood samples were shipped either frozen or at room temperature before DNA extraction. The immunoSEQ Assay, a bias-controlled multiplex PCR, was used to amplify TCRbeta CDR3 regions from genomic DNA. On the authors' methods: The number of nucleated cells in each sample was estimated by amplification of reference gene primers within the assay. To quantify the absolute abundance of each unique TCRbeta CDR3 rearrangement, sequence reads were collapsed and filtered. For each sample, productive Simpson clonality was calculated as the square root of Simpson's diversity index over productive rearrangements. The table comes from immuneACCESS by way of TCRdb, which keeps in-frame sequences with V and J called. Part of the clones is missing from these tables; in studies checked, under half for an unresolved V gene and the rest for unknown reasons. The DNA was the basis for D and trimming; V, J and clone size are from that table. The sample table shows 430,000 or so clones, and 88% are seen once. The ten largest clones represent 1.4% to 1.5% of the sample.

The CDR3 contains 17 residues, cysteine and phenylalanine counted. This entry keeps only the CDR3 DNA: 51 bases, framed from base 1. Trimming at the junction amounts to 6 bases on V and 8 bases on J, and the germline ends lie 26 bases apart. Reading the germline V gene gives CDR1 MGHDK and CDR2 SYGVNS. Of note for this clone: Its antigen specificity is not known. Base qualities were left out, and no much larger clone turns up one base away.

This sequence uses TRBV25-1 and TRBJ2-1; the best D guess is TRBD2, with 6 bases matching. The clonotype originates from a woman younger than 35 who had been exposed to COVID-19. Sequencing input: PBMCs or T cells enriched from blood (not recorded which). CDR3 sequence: CASSALLTSWGDDEQFF. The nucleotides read TGTGCCAGCAGCGCCCTATTGACTAGTTGGGGGGACGATGAGCAGTTCTTC.